This TCR beta chain comes out of a study of blood T cell repertoires in COVID-19. Study details: Samples came from the United States, Italy and Spain, spanning acute and convalescent COVID-19.

Seattle participants joined during active infection and were tracked over time. The authors' processing: Reference gene primer amplification yielded estimated nucleated cell counts. The protocol was immunoSEQ multiplex PCR, while the TCRdb copy is restricted to in-frame clones and leaves out a portion. V and J calls and clone size are given by that table; D and trimming were obtained from the DNA. The sample holds some 180,000 clones, 80% to 90% seen once. This clone occurred once. This receptor was taken from a woman over 75 with COVID-19, enrolled during active disease. Sequenced sample: peripheral blood.

The DNA for the CDR3 is TGTGCCACCAGTGAGGGGACTAGCGGATACAATGAGCAGTTCTTC. Translation gives CATSEGTSGYNEQFF. The chain carries TRBV24-1 and TRBJ2-1; 11 positions agree with TRBD2. CDR1 and CDR2 from the germline V gene are KGHDR and SFDVKD. The CDR3 spans 15 residues. Trimming took 4 bases from V and 4 from J; bases not matched to a gene: 2.